This TCR beta chain was identified during a study of blood T cell repertoires in COVID-19. The overall study: PBMCs, B-cell-depleted T cells, or T cells were the source of the cDNA or gDNA that made up the material.

The count of this clone is one. Only in-frame clones appear in the TCRdb table, and some are missing; sequencing was by immunoSEQ multiplex PCR. The sample consists of 45,000 to 60,000 clones, approximately 86% of them appearing once. The CDR3 spans 14 residues. V shed 0 bases and J shed 3 bases, with 9 bases lying between them. Germline CDR1 and CDR2: SGHRS and YFSETQ. The source material was peripheral blood. The V gene is TRBV5-1, the J gene TRBJ1-1; possible D gene TRBD1, 5 bases. The TCR was taken from a man in his fifties or sixties with active COVID-19. The CDR3 coding sequence is TGCGCCAGCAGCTTGGCCCAGGGCTACACTGAAGCTTTCTTT. Translation gives CASSLAQGYTEAFF.